This entry lists 6 T cell receptor beta chains sequenced from one sample in a study of monozygotic twins with inflammatory bowel disease. Each CDR3 protein gets one entry in TCRdb, which reprocessed the 5' RACE reads and gives no DNA. This sample's table has around 380,000 distinct CDR3 sequences. Sequenced material: blood. The receptors originated from a human donor with ulcerative colitis or Crohn's disease, or a healthy co-twin of an affected twin (not recorded which).

This rearrangement joins TRBV3-1 to TRBJ2-1; TCRdb lists TRBD2, though no DNA is available to test this call. CDR3 length: 14 amino acids. Looked up from germline, CDR1 is LGHDT and CDR2 is YNNKEL (reference sequence). CDR3 region: CASSQLLASDEQFF.

V usage is TRBV6-5 and J usage is TRBJ1-2; TCRdb's assignment of TRBD1 cannot be checked, as there is no DNA. CDR1 is MNHEY and CDR2 is SVGAGI in the germline V gene. The CDR3 is 15 amino acids. The CDR3 sequence is CASSFLGQGGYGYTF.

J is TRBJ1-5 and V is TRBV20-1; the TCRdb call, TRBD1, lacks DNA for checking. There are 15 residues in the CDR3. Germline V gene lookup returns CDR1 DFQATT and CDR2 SNEGSKA (reference sequence). The CDR3 reads CSARLVTGEYQPQHF.

The rearrangement joins TRBV28 to TRBJ2-2; TCRdb reports TRBD1, a call that lacks DNA to check it against. Germline V gene data show CDR1 as MDHEN and CDR2 as SYDVKM. The CDR3 spans 15 residues. CDR3 loop: CASRIMQGLTGELFF.

J is TRBJ2-3 and V is TRBV11-1; TCRdb picks TRBD2, but there is no DNA to check that call. This CDR3 is 15 amino acids long. CDR1 SGHAT and CDR2 FQDESV come from the germline V gene (reference sequence). The CDR3 loop is CASSPLTSGRHTQYF.

The rearrangement uses TRBV9 and TRBJ2-7; TCRdb calls TRBD1, which cannot be checked without DNA. CDR1 is SGDLS, CDR2 YYNGEE, per germline. This CDR3 spans 14 amino acids. CDR3 residues: CASSVGAGTYEQYF.